Following are 15 T cell receptor beta chains from one sample sequenced in a study of cytomegalovirus exposure and HLA in healthy donors. Amplification used 60 Vbeta primers and 13 Jbeta primers. The table came from immunoSEQ multiplex PCR; TCRdb's copy has only in-frame clones and leaves some out. The sample includes fewer than 150,000 clones, 76% of them seen just once. Material for sequencing was PBMCs. These receptors were taken from a man aged 35 to 55 in good health and CMV-seronegative.

The V and J genes are TRBV4-2 and TRBJ2-5; TRBD2 agrees at 10 bases. The J segment lost 4 bases and the V segment lost 3 bases, leaving 8 bases of the junction unmatched. CDR3 length: 16 residues. Germline loops: CDR1 LGHNA, CDR2 YNFKEQ. The CDR3 loop reads CASSQGGAGGGETQYF. The CDR3 DNA sequence: TGTGCCAGCAGCCAGGGGGGAGCGGGAGGGGGAGAGACCCAGTACTTC.

The rearrangement joins TRBV5-1 to TRBJ1-4, with a weak D call TRBD1 (6 bases). The germline V gene encodes CDR1 SGHRS and CDR2 YFSETQ. This CDR3 contains 17 residues. The ends were cut back, 0 bases at V and 0 bases at J, with 12 bases in the middle. This CDR3 reads CASSLDRVGATNEKLFF. CDR3 in DNA: TGCGCCAGCAGCTTGGACAGGGTGGGGGCAACTAATGAAAAACTGTTTTTT.

The CDR3 DNA sequence: TGTGCCAGCACCCTCTGGGACATTAATGGCTACACCTTC. Amino acids: CASTLWDINGYTF. The chain recombines TRBV28 with TRBJ1-2; weak D call: TRBD1 (6 bases). Germline V gene sequence: CDR1 MDHEN, CDR2 SYDVKM. The CDR3 covers 13 residues. Deletions cut 7 bases from V and 6 bases from J, with 15 bases between.

The V call is TRBV5-8, the J call TRBJ1-1, with a weak D call TRBD1 (5 bases). From germline, CDR1 is SGHTS and CDR2 YDEGEE. The CDR3 runs to 14 residues. The V end was cut by 3 bases, the J end by 0 bases, with 9 bases between. The chain's CDR3 is CASSSTAMNTEAFF. CDR3 coding DNA: TGTGCCAGCAGCTCGACAGCCATGAACACTGAAGCTTTCTTT. The full variable domain, in which reference TRBV5-8 and TRBJ1-1 provide the parts outside the CDR3, is EAGVTQSPTHLIKTRGQQATLRCSPISGHTSVYWYQQALGLGLQFLLWYDEGEERNRGNFPPRFSGRQFPNYSSELNVNALELEDSALYLCASSSTAMNTEAFFGQGTRLTVV.

In its sample, this clone was seen a few times. The gene calls are TRBV7-9 and TRBJ1-3; the D is unclear. The CDR3 runs to 18 residues. The germline V and J ends were trimmed by 7 bases and 0 bases, with 22 bases remaining between them. CDR1 is SEHNR and CDR2 is FQNEAQ in the germline V gene (reference sequence). The CDR3 DNA reads TGTGCCAGCAACCCTACCCCCAGGCTGGCACCCTCTGGAAACACCATATATTTT. It yields the protein CASNPTPRLAPSGNTIYF.

The chain recombines TRBV7-2 with TRBJ1-3, with D tentatively TRBD1 (5 bases). Trimming removed 0 bases from V and 3 bases from J, with 9 bases in between. Germline assignment: CDR1 SGHTA and CDR2 FQGNSA. This CDR3 is built from 15 residues. The CDR3 spells CASSLAGVDGNTIYF. The CDR3 DNA sequence: TGTGCCAGCAGCTTAGCAGGGGTGGATGGAAACACCATATATTTT.

This clone has a handful of counts. The DNA of the CDR3 is TGCGCCAGCAGCAACGGGACAGGACACACAGATACGCAGTATTTT. It yields the protein CASSNGTGHTDTQYF. The genes are TRBV5-1 and TRBJ2-3; 8 nucleotides line up with TRBD1. V shed 4 bases, J shed 2 bases, and the junction held 6 bases outside the gene matches. CDR3 size: 15 residues. Per the germline V gene, CDR1 is SGHRS and CDR2 is YFSETQ.

J is TRBJ2-3 and V is TRBV5-8; 9 bases agree with TRBD1. CDR1 SGHTS and CDR2 YDEGEE come from the germline V gene. There are 14 residues in the CDR3. V shed 2 bases and J 4 bases; nucleotides not matched to a gene: 2. The CDR3 DNA follows: TGTGCCAGCAGCTTCGACAGGGGGTCAGATACGCAGTATTTT. Amino acid sequence: CASSFDRGSDTQYF.

The chain combines TRBV7-2 with TRBJ1-2, with a tentative D call TRBD1 (5 bases). The CDR3 contains 15 residues. V was cut by 2 bases and J by 0 bases, with 10 bases left in between. Germline loops: CDR1 SGHTA, CDR2 FQGNSA. This CDR3 reads CASSLQSGSNYGYTF. The CDR3 bases are TGTGCCAGCAGCTTACAGTCAGGGTCTAACTATGGCTACACCTTC.

The chain employs TRBV7-9 and TRBJ2-6, with 7 nucleotides matching TRBD2. This CDR3 region has 15 residues. Germline CDR1 reads SEHNR; CDR2 reads FQNEAQ (reference sequence). V was clipped by 5 bases and J by 2 bases; unmatched bases: 3. The CDR3 here is CASSILATGANVLTF. As DNA, the CDR3 is TGTGCCAGCAGCATACTAGCGACTGGGGCCAACGTCCTGACTTTC.

The rearrangement uses TRBV6-5 and TRBJ2-3, with 8 bases aligning to TRBD2. The CDR3 contains 15 residues. The trim removed 0 bases at V and 3 bases at J, leaving 2 bases unmatched. Germline lookup yields CDR1 MNHEY and CDR2 SVGAGI. Written as DNA, the CDR3 is TGTGCCAGCAGTTACTCCGGGACTAGTACAGATACGCAGTATTTT. Protein: CASSYSGTSTDTQYF.

The V gene is TRBV7-9, the J gene TRBJ2-2; 10 bases agree with TRBD1. The CDR3 runs 15 residues. The V segment lost 4 bases and the J segment 5 bases; nucleotides outside the gene matches: 4. Germline V gene data show CDR1 as SEHNR and CDR2 as FQNEAQ (reference sequence). The CDR3 spells CASSWGQGRTGELFF. The CDR3 DNA reads TGTGCCAGCAGCTGGGGACAGGGGCGGACCGGGGAGCTGTTTTTT.

The chain carries TRBV25-1 and TRBJ1-1; TRBD1 might be the D (5 bases). This CDR3 spans 15 amino acids. Between the trimmed V and J ends, which lost 7 bases and 0 bases, there was a span of 15 bases. CDR1 is MGHDK, CDR2 SYGVNS, per germline. The CDR3 DNA sequence: TGTGCCAGCACCAAGGGGTCCCGCATGAACACTGAAGCTTTCTTT. It encodes CASTKGSRMNTEAFF.

This chain joins TRBV2 and TRBJ2-1; D is ambiguous. Trimming left V 4 bases short and J 10 bases short, with 11 bases between. CDR1 and CDR2 (germline): SNHLY, FYNNEI. The CDR3 contains 12 residues. CDR3 protein: CASSAVLWEQFF. CDR3 in DNA: TGTGCCAGCAGTGCGGTGCTCTGGGAGCAGTTCTTC. The full variable domain, in which reference TRBV2 and TRBJ2-1 provide the parts outside the CDR3, is EPEVTQTPSHQVTQMGQEVILRCVPISNHLYFYWYRQILGQKVEFLVSFYNNEISEKSEIFDDQFSVERPDGSNFTLKIRSTKLEDSAMYFCASSAVLWEQFFGPGTRLTVL.

The rearrangement joins TRBV5-6 to TRBJ2-7; D perhaps matches TRBD2 (6 bases). This CDR3 is built from 12 residues. Germline V lookup: CDR1 SGHDT, CDR2 YYEEEE. The V and J ends lost 3 bases and 7 bases respectively, with 11 bases between them. The CDR3 is CASSSMAGEQYF. The CDR3 DNA is TGTGCCAGCAGCTCAATGGCGGGGGAGCAGTACTTC.